One sample yielded the 13 T cell receptor beta chains listed below, sequenced in a study of T cells in Graves' hyperthyroidism and ophthalmopathy. The TCR beta CDR3 regions underwent amplification using RNA transcripts as the source. Researchers ran a first-round RT-PCR on the TCR CDR3 using the HTBI primer set. TCRdb fed the multiplex PCR reads into MiXCR, producing one record per CDR3 protein. The table has some 510,000 distinct CDR3 sequences, about 20% seen once. Source material: blood. The receptors were sampled from a man aged 18 to 29 with Graves' hyperthyroidism.

This chain links TRBV27 with TRBJ2-7, with 11 nucleotides matching TRBD1. Germline V gene sequence: CDR1 MNHEY, CDR2 SMNVEV (reference sequence). Unmatched junction bases numbered 7, after V lost 6 bases and J lost 3 bases. The CDR3 contains 15 residues. The CDR3 DNA is TGTGCCAGCAGGCGTGGGACAGGGGGTCTCTACGAGCAGTACTTC. Its protein product is CASRRGTGGLYEQYF.

This clonotype has ten or more counts. The rearrangement uses TRBV11-1 and TRBJ1-1; maybe TRBD1 (6 bases). There are 16 residues in the CDR3. Per the germline V gene, CDR1 is SGHAT and CDR2 is FQDESV (reference sequence). Trimming took 4 bases from V and 3 from J, leaving 18 bases between them. The CDR3 sequence is CASSWGWAQGYTEAFF. Here the CDR3 DNA reads TGTGCCAGCAGCTGGGGGTGGGCACAGGGATACACTGAAGCTTTCTTT.

This clonotype was seen once. One end of the junction is discordant with germline, which a read error may explain. This chain uses TRBV5-1 with TRBJ2-2; a weak D match, TRBD1 (6 bases). This CDR3 is 13 amino acids long. Per the germline V gene, CDR1 is SGHRS and CDR2 is YFSETQ. The CDR3 nucleotides are TGCGCCAGCGGAAGGGGGAACACCGGGGAGCTGTGTTTT. Its protein is CASGRGNTGELCF.

This clonotype occurred many times. The chain has TRBV5-1 and TRBJ2-6, with D uncertain. Germline V gene lookup returns CDR1 SGHRS and CDR2 YFSETQ. V lost 0 bases and J lost 2, with 3 bases in between. This CDR3 is built from 14 residues. The CDR3 sequence: CASSLGAGANVLTF. DNA for the CDR3: TGCGCCAGCAGCTTGGGGGCTGGGGCCAACGTCCTGACTTTC.

V gene TRBV20-1 combines with J gene TRBJ2-5, with 7 bases that match TRBD1. Germline V gene data show CDR1 as DFQATT and CDR2 as SNEGSKA (reference sequence). The CDR3 length is 13 residues. The V segment lost 5 bases and the J segment 2 bases; nucleotides outside the gene matches: 5. The CDR3 DNA follows: TGCAGTGCTCAGGGACAGTCGCAAGAGACCCAGTACTTC. It codes for CSAQGQSQETQYF.

The chain carries TRBV15 and TRBJ1-5; weak D call: TRBD1 (6 bases). The V gene's germline CDR1 is LNHNV and CDR2 YYDKDF (reference sequence). The V end lost 3 bases, the J end lost 1 base, and 16 bases lay between the germline ends. CDR3 length equals 17 residues. The CDR3 DNA sequence: TGTGCCACCAGCAGGGCCTGGGGGGGCCTGAGCAATCAGCCCCAGCATTTT. Protein sequence: CATSRAWGGLSNQPQHF.

This clonotype was counted many times. CDR3 sequence: CASSQGGALWNEQYF. The CDR3, as DNA: TGTGCCAGCAGCCAAGGCGGGGCGTTATGGAACGAGCAGTACTTC. The V gene is TRBV14, the J gene TRBJ2-7; D possibly corresponds to TRBD2 (6 bases). The length of the CDR3 is 15 residues. Between the trimmed V and J ends, which lost 1 base and 5 bases, there was a span of 15 bases. Germline V gene sequence: CDR1 SGHDN, CDR2 FVKESK.

Worth noting for this clonotype: Sequence at one end of the junction differs from germline and may be a read error. This sequence joins TRBV11-2 and TRBJ2-5; D is ambiguous. The CDR3 loop spans 16 amino acids. Germline V gives CDR1 SGHAT, CDR2 FQNNGV. The CDR3 nucleotides are TGTGCCAGCAGCTTGGGCTCTGCCCCGTACCAAGAGACCAAGTACTTC. It is translated as CASSLGSAPYQETKYF. Supplemented by reference TRBV11-2 and TRBJ2-5, the full variable domain reads EAGVAQSPRYKIIEKRQSVAFWCNPISGHATLYWYQQILGQGPKLLIQFQNNGVVDDSQLPKDRFSAERLKGVDSTLKIQPAKLEDSAVYLCASSLGSAPYQETKYFGPGTRLLVL.

Only one count was recorded for this clonotype. The CDR3 DNA reads as TGTGCCAGCCCAATAAGCGGCGGTGGGACCGGGGAGCTGTTTTTT. Encoded protein: CASPISGGGTGELFF. The genes are TRBV6-1 and TRBJ2-2, with D perhaps matching TRBD2 (5 bases). CDR1 MNHNS and CDR2 SASEGT come from the germline V gene. V lost 8 bases to trimming and J lost 5 bases, with 18 bases between them. The CDR3 length is 15 residues.

This clonotype was detected many times. The V gene is TRBV15, the J gene TRBJ1-2; possible D gene TRBD1, 5 bases. CDR1 is LNHNV and CDR2 is YYDKDF in the germline V gene (reference sequence). Trimming stripped 1 base from V and 5 bases from J, with 14 bases between. This CDR3 spans 15 amino acids. CDR3 region: CATSRAGGVGYGYTF. CDR3 nucleotides: TGTGCCACCAGCAGAGCCGGAGGGGTGGGTTATGGCTACACCTTC.

This clonotype was recorded at least ten times. The rearrangement links TRBV6-1 to TRBJ2-2, with D possibly matching TRBD1 (5 bases). CDR3 length: 15 residues. With 5 bases removed from V and 4 bases from J, the gap between germline ends came to 14 bases. Germline V CDR1 and CDR2: MNHNS, SASEGT. The CDR3 coding sequence is TGTGCCAGCAGTCCGAGGCCAGGGATCACCGGGGAGCTGTTTTTT. This gives the protein CASSPRPGITGELFF.

Ten or more counts support this clonotype. The chain is built from TRBV6-2 or TRBV6-3 and TRBJ2-5; D is unclear. This CDR3 comprises 12 residues. The germline gives CDR1 MNHEY, CDR2 SVGEGT. V was shortened by 4 bases and J by 4 bases, with 7 bases between the two germline ends. The CDR3: CASSFLRETQYF. CDR3 nucleotide sequence: TGTGCCAGCAGTTTCCTGAGAGAGACCCAGTACTTC.

This clonotype was observed at least ten times. The chain combines TRBV14 with TRBJ1-1; D is ambiguous. In germline, CDR1 is SGHDN, CDR2 FVKESK. Trimming took off 4 bases at V and 0 bases at J, with 9 bases between the two ends. The CDR3 totals 14 residues. CDR3: CASSPWRMNTEAFF. DNA of the CDR3: TGTGCCAGCAGCCCCTGGCGGATGAACACTGAAGCTTTCTTT.